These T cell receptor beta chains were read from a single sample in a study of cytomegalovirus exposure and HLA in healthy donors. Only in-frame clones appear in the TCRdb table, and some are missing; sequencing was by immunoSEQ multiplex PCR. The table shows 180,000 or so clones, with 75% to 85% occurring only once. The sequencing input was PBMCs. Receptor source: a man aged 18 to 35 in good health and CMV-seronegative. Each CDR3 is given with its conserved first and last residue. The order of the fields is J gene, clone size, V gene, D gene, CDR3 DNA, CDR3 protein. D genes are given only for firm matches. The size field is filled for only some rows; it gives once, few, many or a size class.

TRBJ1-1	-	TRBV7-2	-	TGTGCCAGCAGCTTAGGCCCTCAAAGCGAAGCTTTCTTT	CASSLGPQSEAFF
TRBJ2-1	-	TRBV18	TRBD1	TGTGCCAGCTCCCTCGACAGGGGGCGATTCGACAATGAGCAGTTCTTC	CASSLDRGRFDNEQFF
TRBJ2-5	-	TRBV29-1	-	TGCAGCGTTGAAGGGTTAAATGAGGAGACCCAGTACTTC	CSVEGLNEETQYF
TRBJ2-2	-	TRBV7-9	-	TGTGCCAGCAGCTTAGCGGCCACCGGGGAGCTGTTTTTT	CASSLAATGELFF
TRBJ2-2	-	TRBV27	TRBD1	TGTGCCAGCTGTAGGAGGGACAGGATTAACACCGGGGAGCTGTTTTTT	CASCRRDRINTGELFF
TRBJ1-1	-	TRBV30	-	TGTGCCTGGAGTGTGCCCAGTCTGAACACTGAAGCTTTCTTT	CAWSVPSLNTEAFF
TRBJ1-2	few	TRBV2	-	TGTGCCAGCAGTGAACGCGGCTATGGCTACACCTTC	CASSERGYGYTF
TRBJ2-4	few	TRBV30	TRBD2	TGTGCCTGGGGCTGGACTAGCGGGGGGTCGGCCAAAAACATTCAGTACTTC	CAWGWTSGGSAKNIQYF
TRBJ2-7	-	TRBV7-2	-	TGTGCCAGCAGCTTATATCGTACTGAGACCTACGAGCAGTACTTC	CASSLYRTETYEQYF
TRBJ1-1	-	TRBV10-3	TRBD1	TGTGCCATCAGTGAGTCGCCCGGACAGGGTCCCGTTCGGGACACTGAAGCTTTCTTT	CAISESPGQGPVRDTEAFF
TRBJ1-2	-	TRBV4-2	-	TGTGCCAGCAGCCAAAGGGAGGCAGGAGGAGGCTACACCTTC	CASSQREAGGGYTF
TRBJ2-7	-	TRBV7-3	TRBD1	TGTGCCAGCAGCCCGGACAGGGGCGCGGAGCAGTACTTC	CASSPDRGAEQYF
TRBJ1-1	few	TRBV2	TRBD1	TGTGCCAGCGGACTTTCGACAGGGGACACTGAAGCTTTCTTT	CASGLSTGDTEAFF
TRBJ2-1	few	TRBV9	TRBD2	TGTGCCAGCAGCGTAGAGGGGAACAGGAGACTAGCGGGAGTTGAGCAGTTCTTC	CASSVEGNRRLAGVEQFF
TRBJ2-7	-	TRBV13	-	TGTGCCAGCAGCTTAGGGGGGGGGCGGGTCTGGCAGTACTTC	CASSLGGGRVWQYF
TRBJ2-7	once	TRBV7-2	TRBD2	TGTGCCAGCAGTTATACCGGGGGGATCAGCTCCTACGAGCAGTACTTC	CASSYTGGISSYEQYF
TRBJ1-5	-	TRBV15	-	TGTGCCACCAGCAGAGGCAGGGTGGGCAATCAGCCCCAGCATTTT	CATSRGRVGNQPQHF
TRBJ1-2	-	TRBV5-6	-	TGTGCCAGCAGCTTAAACCGTGGGCAGGGGTCTGGCTACACCTTC	CASSLNRGQGSGYTF
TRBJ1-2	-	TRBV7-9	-	TGTGCCAGCAGTCTCAGGGTTGACTATGGCTACACCTTC	CASSLRVDYGYTF
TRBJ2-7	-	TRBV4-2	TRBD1	TGTGCCAGCAGCCAAGCGAAGGAGACAGGGTATAAGAATAGCGAGCAGTACTTC	CASSQAKETGYKNSEQYF
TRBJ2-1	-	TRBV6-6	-	TGTGCCAGCACTACAACAGGGTTTCCGTTCTTC	CASTTTGFPFF
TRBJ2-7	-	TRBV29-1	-	TGCAGCGTGGATCAGGATTACGAGCAGTACTTC	CSVDQDYEQYF
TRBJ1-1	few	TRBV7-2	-	TGTGCCAGCAGCTCCAGGGTTTCCACTGAAGCTTTCTTT	CASSSRVSTEAFF
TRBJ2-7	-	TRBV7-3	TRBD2	TGTGCCAGCAGCTTCCGTACTCTAGCGGGAGGGTACGAGCAGTACTTC	CASSFRTLAGGYEQYF
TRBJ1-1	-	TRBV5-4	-	TGTGCCAGCAGAGGGGACTACCCTGAAGCTTTCTTT	CASRGDYPEAFF
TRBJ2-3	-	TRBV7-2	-	TGTGCCAGCAGCTTCTACGGTCCCGATACGCAGTATTTT	CASSFYGPDTQYF
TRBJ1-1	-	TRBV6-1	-	TGTGCCAGCAGTGAACTAGCCCTAGTCGCTTTCTTT	CASSELALVAFF
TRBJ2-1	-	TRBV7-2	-	TGTGCCAGCAGCTTAAGTAGCAGTAACAATGAGCAGTTCTTC	CASSLSSSNNEQFF
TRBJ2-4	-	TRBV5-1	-	TGCGCCAGCAGCGGAAGGTCAGGCATTCAGTACTTC	CASSGRSGIQYF
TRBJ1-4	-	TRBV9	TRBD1	TGTGCCAGCAGCGGAGGACAGGGCACTAATGAAAAACTGTTTTTT	CASSGGQGTNEKLFF
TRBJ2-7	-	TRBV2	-	TGTGCCAGCAAAAGAAGCTCGTCTCGTCCCGAGCAGTACTTC	CASKRSSSRPEQYF
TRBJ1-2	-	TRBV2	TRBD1	TGTGCCAGCAGCGGGACAGGGGATGGTGGCTACACCTTC	CASSGTGDGGYTF
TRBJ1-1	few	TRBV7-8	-	TGTGCCAGCATGGGGGCGATGAGCACTGAAGCTTTCTTT	CASMGAMSTEAFF
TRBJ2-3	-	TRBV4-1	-	TGCGCCAGCAGCCAAGATCGGAGAGCGAAGCGGTTGGTCACAGATACGCAGTATTTT	CASSQDRRAKRLVTDTQYF
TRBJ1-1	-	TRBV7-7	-	TGTGCTAGCAGCTTAGAGCAGAACACTGAAGCTTTCTTT	CASSLEQNTEAFF
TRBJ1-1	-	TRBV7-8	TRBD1	TGTGCCAGCAGCCTTAACAGGGGAAGGAACACTGAAGCTTTCTTT	CASSLNRGRNTEAFF
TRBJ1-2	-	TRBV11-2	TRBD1	TGTGCCAGCAGCGGGCGGACGGGAGGGGGCACGGGCTACACCTTC	CASSGRTGGGTGYTF
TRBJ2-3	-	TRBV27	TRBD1	TGTGCCAGCAGTACCGGGACAGGGGGAGTAGATACGCAGTATTTT	CASSTGTGGVDTQYF
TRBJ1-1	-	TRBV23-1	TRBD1	TGCGCCAGCAGTGCACGAATCCCACAGGGGGTGGGCACTGAAGCTTTCTTT	CASSARIPQGVGTEAFF
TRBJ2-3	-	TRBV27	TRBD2	TGTGCCAGCAGCCCTATTCCGCGGGGGGGACCAGATACGCAGTATTTT	CASSPIPRGGPDTQYF
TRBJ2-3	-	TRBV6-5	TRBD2	TGTGCCAGCACTTTAGCGGGGGGGCCAGATACGCAGTATTTT	CASTLAGGPDTQYF
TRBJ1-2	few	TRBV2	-	TGTGCCAGCAGTTATACAGGAGACTATGGCTACACCTTC	CASSYTGDYGYTF
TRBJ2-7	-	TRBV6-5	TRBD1	TGTGCCATCAGTGGGGGACAGGGGATCTACGAGCAGTACTTC	CAISGGQGIYEQYF
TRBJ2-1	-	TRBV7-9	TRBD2	TGTTCCAGCAGTGCGGGCAGGGCGTTGGGGGGGGGAACCAATGAGCAGTTCTTC	CSSSAGRALGGGTNEQFF
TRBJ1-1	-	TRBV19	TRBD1	TGTGCCACCTGGACAGGGGGGAGCACTGAAGCTTTCTTT	CATWTGGSTEAFF
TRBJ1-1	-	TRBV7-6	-	TGTGCCAGCAGCTTATCCGGGATGAGGCCCACTGAAGCTTTCTTT	CASSLSGMRPTEAFF
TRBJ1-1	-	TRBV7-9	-	TGTGCCAGCAGGAGAGGGGGGGAAAGGAACACTGAAGCTTTCTTT	CASRRGGERNTEAFF
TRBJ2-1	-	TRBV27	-	TGTGCCAGCAGTATTACCCGGGACTCTTACAATGAGCAGTTCTTC	CASSITRDSYNEQFF
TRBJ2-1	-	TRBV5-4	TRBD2	TGTGCCACCTGCTCCGGGACTAGAGCCTACAATGAGCAGTTCTTC	CATCSGTRAYNEQFF
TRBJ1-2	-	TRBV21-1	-	TGTGCCAGCAGCAAACCTTTTAAACTTCAGACAGTTCCAATGCTCTCCTTC	CASSKPFKLQTVPMLSF
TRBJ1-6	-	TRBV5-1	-	TGCGCCAGCAGCTTGGATTGGCCGGAGTCACCCCTCCACTTT	CASSLDWPESPLHF
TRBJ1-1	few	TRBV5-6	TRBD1	TGTGCCAGCATGGAGGGGGCTGGATCGGGCACTGAAGCTTTCTTT	CASMEGAGSGTEAFF
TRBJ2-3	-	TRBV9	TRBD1	TGTGCCAGCAGCGTAGTGGGGACAGGGGACCCAGATACGCAGTATTTT	CASSVVGTGDPDTQYF
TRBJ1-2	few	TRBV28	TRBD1	TGTGCCAGCAGTTTAGTCCCCCGACAGGGATCTGGCTACACCTTC	CASSLVPRQGSGYTF
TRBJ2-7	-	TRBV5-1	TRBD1	TGCGCCAGCAGCTTTCGACAGGGGGTAGGGGAGCAGTACTTC	CASSFRQGVGEQYF
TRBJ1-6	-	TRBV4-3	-	TGCGCCAGCCGACAGGAGGTCGACTATAATTCACCCCTCCACTTT	CASRQEVDYNSPLHF
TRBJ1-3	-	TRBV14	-	TGTGCCAGCAGCCAAGATCGTAGCGCGGGGGGTCGAAACACCATATATTTT	CASSQDRSAGGRNTIYF